This T cell receptor beta chain was profiled in a study of vaccination effects on CD4 cells after COVID-19. Study-wide results and caveats: Pronounced clonal contraction occurred in clones induced by infection and by vaccine late after vaccination.

This clone was found a few times. Its antigen is undetermined. Peptide-pool stimulation followed by sequencing identified expanded antigen-specific CD4+ clonotypes in the ViraFEST assay. CD4+ T cells were isolated after 10 days of culture. Confirmation by PCR established that the person had SARS-CoV-2 infection between March and December 2020. PBMC cultures contained about 2 million cells per well, around 10 IU/ml IL-2 and 10 ug/ml peptides. On both days 3 and 7, half of the culture medium was replaced with IL-2 medium. Measured with immunoSEQ multiplex PCR; TCRdb has only the in-frame clones, and not every one. The sample contains roughly 25,000 clones, approximately 80% of which appear only once. The TCR sequence derives from a human donor who had a prior SARS-CoV-2 infection. Sequenced here: CD4+ T cells from PBMCs cultured with HCoV-NL63 spike peptides, sampled before COVID-19 vaccination.

For the CDR3, the DNA is TGTGCCAGCAGTGGCCACTCCGGGACAAGAAACTATGGCTACACCTTC. Translation gives CASSGHSGTRNYGYTF. The chain is built from TRBV6-1 and TRBJ1-2; a weak D match, TRBD1 (6 bases). Germline V gene sequence: CDR1 MNHNS, CDR2 SASEGT. V was pared by 4 bases and J by 2 bases, with 17 bases between. The CDR3 spans 16 residues.